This TCR beta chain stems from a study of Tregs in tolerant kidney transplant recipients. Profiled with immunoSEQ multiplex PCR; TCRdb holds only in-frame clones, not every one. The sample has about 46,000 clones, roughly nine tenths seen once. CD4+CD25+CD127- Tregs, CD4+CD25- non-Tregs, CD4 and CD8 cells were sorted. With respect to this clone: The antigen is unknown.

Findings and caveats of the study: Expanding Tregs on activated donor B cells appeared to best identify donor-specific TCRbeta clones. This study did not directly address biological reproducibility.

Sequenced: Tregs from blood. This TCR was sampled from a human donor in good health.

The CDR3 bases are TGCGCCAGCAGCTTGAACAGGGGGCAGGCCTACGAGCAGTACTTC. It translates to CASSLNRGQAYEQYF. This chain links TRBV5-1 with TRBJ2-7; 9 positions agree with TRBD1. V trimming: 1 base; J trimming: 2 bases; junction bases outside the gene matches: 4. The CDR3 loop spans 15 amino acids. Germline V gives CDR1 SGHRS, CDR2 YFSETQ.